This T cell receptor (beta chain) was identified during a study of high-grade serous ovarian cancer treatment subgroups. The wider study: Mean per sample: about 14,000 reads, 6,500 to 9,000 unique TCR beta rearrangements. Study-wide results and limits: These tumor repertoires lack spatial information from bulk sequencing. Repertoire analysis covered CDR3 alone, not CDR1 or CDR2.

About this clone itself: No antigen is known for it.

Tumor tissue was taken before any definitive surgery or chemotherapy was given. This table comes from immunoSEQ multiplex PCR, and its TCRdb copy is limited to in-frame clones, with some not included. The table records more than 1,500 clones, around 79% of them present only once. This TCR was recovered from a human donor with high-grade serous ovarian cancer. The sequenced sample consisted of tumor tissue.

The CDR3 is CASSLPGGGTPLGYEQYF. CDR3 coding DNA: TGTGCCAGCAGTTTGCCCGGTGGGGGGACTCCTCTTGGCTACGAGCAGTACTTC. The J gene is TRBJ2-5, the V gene TRBV5-4; a weak D match, TRBD2 (6 bases). Judging by the DNA end, TRBJ2-7 fits better; the J call may be wrong. CDR3 length equals 18 residues. Germline assignment: CDR1 SGHNT and CDR2 YYREEE (reference sequence).